A selection of T cell receptor beta chains follows, all from one sample in a study of OX40 agonist ivuxolimab in advanced cancers. Method: immunoSEQ multiplex PCR; TCRdb's copy keeps in-frame clones and lacks some. The table records 70,000 to 90,000 clones, 85% to 90% of them present only once. The sequenced sample was CD4+ or CD8+ T cells sorted from blood, obtained in a trial of the OX40 agonist ivuxolimab. The receptors here all came from an adult with an advanced solid tumor such as melanoma, head and neck, liver or kidney cancer. Both conserved end residues are part of each CDR3. The D gene is left open where the match is weak. Size tells how often a clone was seen (once, few, many) or the class of an expanded clone, and some rows leave it out.

CDR3aa	CDR3nt	v_gene	j_gene	abundance	d_gene
CASSLGQDQPQHF	TGTGCCAGCAGCTTAGGTCAGGATCAGCCCCAGCATTTT	TRBV7-3	TRBJ1-5	-	-
CASSKIEGDEQFF	TGTGCCAGCAGCAAAATCGAGGGCGATGAGCAGTTCTTC	TRBV21-1	TRBJ2-1	-	-
CASSRLWTSGEETQYF	TGTGCCAGCAGCCGCTTATGGACTAGCGGGGAAGAGACCCAGTACTTC	TRBV7-9	TRBJ2-5	once	TRBD2
CASSLAPYTEAFF	TGTGCCAGCAGCTTGGCGCCCTACACTGAAGCTTTCTTT	TRBV5-8	TRBJ1-1	-	-
CASSQESGEFNQPQHF	TGTGCCAGCAGCCAAGAATCGGGGGAATTCAATCAGCCCCAGCATTTT	TRBV14	TRBJ1-5	-	-
CASSPPGTSGDSTDTQYF	TGTGCCAGCTCACCACCTGGTACTAGCGGGGACAGCACAGATACGCAGTATTTT	TRBV18	TRBJ2-3	-	TRBD2
CAWSSGIGHTF	TGTGCCTGGAGTTCGGGGATCGGCCACACCTTC	TRBV30	TRBJ1-2	-	-
CAWRLLAGEGDTQYF	TGTGCCTGGAGGTTACTAGCGGGAGAAGGGGATACGCAGTATTTT	TRBV30	TRBJ2-3	-	TRBD2
CAISPSRESATEAFF	TGTGCCATCAGTCCCTCCCGGGAGTCGGCCACTGAAGCTTTCTTT	TRBV10-3	TRBJ1-1	-	-
CASSTYRELFGEQYF	TGTGCCAGCAGTACCTACAGGGAATTGTTCGGCGAGCAGTACTTC	TRBV27	TRBJ2-7	-	-
CASSLRAINTGELFF	TGTGCCAGCAGTCTCCGGGCTATAAACACCGGGGAGCTGTTTTTT	TRBV11-2	TRBJ2-2	-	-
CASSFVGSGKESSYEQYF	TGTGCCAGCAGCTTTGTGGGTAGCGGAAAGGAGAGCTCCTACGAGCAGTACTTC	TRBV11-3	TRBJ2-7	-	-
CASRTYRGHGYTF	TGTGCCAGCAGGACGTACAGGGGGCATGGCTACACCTTC	TRBV6-5	TRBJ1-2	-	TRBD1
CASSPLGQGIGAAGANVLTF	TGTGCCAGCAGTCCCCTGGGACAGGGAATCGGGGCTGCTGGGGCCAACGTCCTGACTTTC	TRBV13	TRBJ2-6	-	TRBD1
CASSYLDGNYGYTF	TGTGCCAGCAGTTACCTAGACGGTAACTATGGCTACACCTTC	TRBV6-6	TRBJ1-2	-	-
CASRYKGILFSSGNTIYF	TGTGCCAGCCGATATAAGGGGATTTTATTTAGCTCTGGAAACACCATATATTTT	TRBV21-1	TRBJ1-3	-	-
CASRPTFLTYEKLFF	TGTGCCAGCAGACCTACCTTCTTAACTTATGAAAAACTGTTTTTT	TRBV6-5	TRBJ1-4	-	-
CSVEGNYGYTF	TGCAGCGTTGAAGGGAACTATGGCTACACCTTC	TRBV29-1	TRBJ1-2	-	-
CSVDLGGDYTF	TGCAGCGTTGATTTAGGAGGGGACTACACCTTC	TRBV29-1	TRBJ1-2	-	-
CASSLGLRQDSNEQFF	TGCGCCAGCAGCTTGGGGCTGAGACAGGACTCCAATGAGCAGTTCTTC	TRBV5-1	TRBJ2-1	-	-
CARSFTLGTSYNEQFF	TGTGCCAGAAGCTTTACACTAGGGACCTCCTACAATGAGCAGTTCTTC	TRBV5-3	TRBJ2-1	-	-
CASSPNDHYTF	TGTGCCAGCAGCCCGAATGATCACTACACCTTC	TRBV7-8	TRBJ1-2	-	-
CASSLGNEQYF	TGTGCCAGCAGCTTAGGCAACGAGCAGTACTTC	TRBV7-9	TRBJ2-7	-	-
CASKDLSSYEQYF	TGTGCCAGTAAAGACTTGAGCTCCTACGAGCAGTACTTC	TRBV19	TRBJ2-7	-	-
CASCLRESYNEQFF	TGTGCCAGCTGCCTTCGGGAGAGCTACAATGAGCAGTTCTTC	TRBV6-5	TRBJ2-1	once	-
CASSDSSGNTIYF	TGTGCCAGTAGTGACAGCTCTGGAAACACCATATATTTT	TRBV19	TRBJ1-3	once	-
CASSIPDRSSYNEQFF	TGTGCCAGTAGTATTCCGGACAGGTCCTCCTACAATGAGCAGTTCTTC	TRBV19	TRBJ2-1	-	TRBD1
CASSSRGSSAETQYF	TGTGCCAGCAGTTCGAGAGGAAGTTCAGCAGAGACCCAGTACTTC	TRBV27	TRBJ2-5	-	-
CASSAAGVYGYTF	TGTGCCAGCAGTGCAGCAGGGGTTTATGGCTACACCTTC	TRBV27	TRBJ1-2	-	-
CASGGTSGFTGELFF	TGCGCCAGCGGCGGGACTAGCGGGTTCACCGGGGAGCTGTTTTTT	TRBV5-1	TRBJ2-2	-	TRBD2
CASSEGDSSYEQYF	TGTGCCAGCAGCGAAGGTGACTCCTCCTACGAGCAGTACTTC	TRBV6-1	TRBJ2-7	-	-
CASSFYRVNTEAFF	TGTGCCAGCAGTTTTTACAGGGTAAACACTGAAGCTTTCTTT	TRBV28	TRBJ1-1	-	-
CASGLVGTSPPDTQYF	TGTGCTAGTGGTTTGGTAGGGACTAGCCCCCCAGATACGCAGTATTTT	TRBV12-5	TRBJ2-3	-	TRBD2
CASSQGTDSAFF	TGTGCCAGCAGCCAAGGGACAGACTCAGCTTTCTTT	TRBV7-9	TRBJ1-1	-	TRBD1
CASSLAGGSTDTQYF	TGTGCCAGCAGCCTAGCGGGAGGGAGCACAGATACGCAGTATTTT	TRBV27	TRBJ2-3	-	TRBD2
CASSLSSGGSYEQYF	TGTGCCAGCAGTTTATCGTCAGGGGGCTCCTACGAGCAGTACTTC	TRBV27	TRBJ2-7	-	TRBD1
CASAGTSGRGPGTGELFF	TGTGCCAGTGCGGGGACTAGCGGGAGGGGGCCGGGGACCGGGGAGCTGTTTTTT	TRBV19	TRBJ2-2	-	TRBD2
CASSAGDFGVYEQYF	TGTGCCAGCAGCGCAGGGGACTTCGGGGTTTACGAGCAGTACTTC	TRBV9	TRBJ2-7	-	-
CGVEGESYEQYF	TGCGGGGTAGAGGGGGAGTCCTACGAGCAGTACTTC	TRBV10-3	TRBJ2-7	-	-
CASSHLSGGFGYGYTF	TGCGCCAGCAGCCACCTCTCGGGGGGGTTCGGCTATGGCTACACCTTC	TRBV4-1	TRBJ1-2	-	-
CASSAGELFF	TGTGCCAGCAGTGCCGGGGAGCTGTTTTTT	TRBV28	TRBJ2-2	once	-
CASSGEALGSSPLHF	TGTGCCAGCAGTGGGGAAGCCCTAGGCAGTTCACCCCTCCACTTT	TRBV2	TRBJ1-6	-	-
CSVEGVGTYEQYF	TGCAGCGTTGAAGGGGTAGGGACCTACGAGCAGTACTTC	TRBV29-1	TRBJ2-7	few	-
CASSLRGGSYEQFF	TGTGCCAGCAGCTTACGGGGCGGGAGCTATGAGCAGTTCTTC	TRBV11-3	TRBJ2-1	-	TRBD2
CASSVGGIGTEAFF	TGTGCCAGCAGCGTAGGTGGAATAGGCACTGAAGCTTTCTTT	TRBV9	TRBJ1-1	many	-
CSAGTNTEAFF	TGCAGTGCTGGTACAAACACTGAAGCTTTCTTT	TRBV20-1	TRBJ1-1	-	-